This T cell receptor beta chain was recorded in a study of shared T cell receptors in the human thymus. J was trimmed by 3 bases and V by 6 bases; bases with no gene match: 5. Looked up from germline, CDR1 is MRHNA and CDR2 is SNTAGT. The length of the CDR3 is 15 residues. Data came from immunoSEQ multiplex PCR; TCRdb stores just in-frame clones and leaves some out. There are about 400,000 clones in the sample; 95% occur only once, and 0.02% lies in the top ten. The receptor was derived from a human donor. The sequenced material came from thymocytes. V gene TRBV6-4 combines with J gene TRBJ2-2, with 9 nucleotides matching TRBD1. The CDR3 bases are TGTGCCAGCAGCCCGGGACAGGGAGACACCGGGGAGCTGTTTTTT. This codes for CASSPGQGDTGELFF.